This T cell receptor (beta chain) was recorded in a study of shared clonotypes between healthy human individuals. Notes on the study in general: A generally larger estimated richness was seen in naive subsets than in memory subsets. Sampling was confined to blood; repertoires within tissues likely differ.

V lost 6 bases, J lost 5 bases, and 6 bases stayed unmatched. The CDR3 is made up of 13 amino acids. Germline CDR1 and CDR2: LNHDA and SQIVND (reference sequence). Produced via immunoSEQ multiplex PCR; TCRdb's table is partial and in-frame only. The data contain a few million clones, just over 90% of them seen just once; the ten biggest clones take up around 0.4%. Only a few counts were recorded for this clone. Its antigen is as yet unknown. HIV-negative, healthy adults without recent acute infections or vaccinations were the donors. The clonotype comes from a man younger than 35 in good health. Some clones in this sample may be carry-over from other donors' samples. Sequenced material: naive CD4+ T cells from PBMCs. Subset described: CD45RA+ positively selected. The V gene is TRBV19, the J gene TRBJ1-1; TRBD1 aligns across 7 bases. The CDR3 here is CASSPTGWTEAFF. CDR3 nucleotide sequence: TGTGCCAGTAGCCCGACAGGGTGGACTGAAGCTTTCTTT.